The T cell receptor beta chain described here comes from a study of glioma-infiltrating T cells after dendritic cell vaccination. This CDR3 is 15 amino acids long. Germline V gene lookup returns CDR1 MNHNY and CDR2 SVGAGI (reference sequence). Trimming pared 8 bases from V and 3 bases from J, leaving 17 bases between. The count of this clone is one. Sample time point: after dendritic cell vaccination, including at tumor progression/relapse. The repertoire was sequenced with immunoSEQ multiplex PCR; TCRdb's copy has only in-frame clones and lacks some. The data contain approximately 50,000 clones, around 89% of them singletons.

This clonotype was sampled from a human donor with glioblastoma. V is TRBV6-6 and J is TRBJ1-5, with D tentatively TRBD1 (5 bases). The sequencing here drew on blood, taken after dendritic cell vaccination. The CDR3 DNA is TGTGCCAGCGTCCTCAGGGCCGGTACCAATCAGCCCCAGCATTTT. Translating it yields CASVLRAGTNQPQHF.